The next 30 T cell receptor beta chains were all read from a single sample in a study of T cell responses to AZD1222 COVID-19 vaccine. Assay used: immunoSEQ multiplex PCR; TCRdb lists only in-frame clones, some missing. The data show some 100,000 clones, roughly 90% seen once. The sample in question was peripheral blood, obtained 28 days after the second AZD1222 dose. The origin of the receptors is an adult who received the AZD1222 COVID-19 vaccine.

The V gene is TRBV4-2, the J gene TRBJ2-2, with 13 bases aligning to TRBD2. The ends lost 5 bases at V and 3 bases at J; junction bases unmatched: 6. This CDR3 has 17 residues. Germline V gene sequence: CDR1 LGHNA, CDR2 YNFKEQ. CDR3 sequence reads: CASSFSGTSGDTGELFF. The CDR3 nucleotides read TGTGCCAGCAGCTTCTCCGGGACTAGCGGGGACACCGGGGAGCTGTTTTTT.

DNA of the CDR3: TGTGCCAGCAGCTTAGGACTCGGCTACACCTTC. Its protein product is CASSLGLGYTF. The rearrangement uses TRBV7-9 and TRBJ1-2; unclear D gene. The V end lost 1 base, the J end lost 8 bases, and 5 bases lay between the germline ends. The CDR3 loop spans 11 amino acids. CDR1 is SEHNR, CDR2 FQNEAQ, per germline (reference sequence).

The chain has TRBV5-1 and TRBJ2-2; D may be TRBD1 (6 bases). The CDR3 runs to 15 residues. CDR1 and CDR2 from the germline V gene are SGHRS and YFSETQ. Trimming removed 0 bases at V and 0 bases at J, with 6 bases between. The CDR3 coding sequence is TGCGCCAGCAGCTTGGACAGGGCGAACACCGGGGAGCTGTTTTTT. Translating gives CASSLDRANTGELFF. The complete variable domain, with remaining parts taken from reference TRBV5-1 and TRBJ2-2, reads KAGVTQTPRYLIKTRGQQVTLSCSPISGHRSVSWYQQTPGQGLQFLFEYFSETQRNKGNFPGRFSGRQFSNSRSEMNVSTLELGDSALYLCASSLDRANTGELFFGEGSRLTVL.

The chain links TRBV6-2 or TRBV6-3 to TRBJ1-1; D is unclear. CDR1 and CDR2 from the germline V gene are MNHEY and SVGEGT. The CDR3 extends over 12 amino acids. Trimming removed 6 bases from V and 1 base from J, with 6 bases in between. The CDR3 sequence: CASSPKNTEAFF. The CDR3 bases are TGTGCCAGCAGCCCCAAGAACACTGAAGCTTTCTTT.

This chain uses TRBV19 with TRBJ1-2; D is perhaps TRBD1 (6 bases). The germline CDR1 and CDR2 sequences are LNHDA and SQIVND (reference sequence). This CDR3 contains 14 residues. Deletions cut 5 bases from V and 5 bases from J, with 15 bases between. Written as DNA, the CDR3 is TGTGCCAGTAGTCCCCCCCAGGGGTTATATGGCTACACCTTC. This sequence encodes CASSPPQGLYGYTF.

J is TRBJ2-7 and V is TRBV5-1, with D perhaps TRBD1 (6 bases). In germline, CDR1 is SGHRS, CDR2 YFSETQ. The CDR3 runs 13 residues. V lost 1 base and J 6 bases, leaving 11 bases between the germline ends. In DNA form, the CDR3 reads TGCGCCAGCAGCTTGTCACAGGGTCCCGAGCAGTACTTC. It encodes CASSLSQGPEQYF.

This rearrangement joins TRBV11-2 to TRBJ2-4, with D unresolved. V shed 1 base and J shed 0 bases, with 7 bases lying between them. Germline CDR1 SGHAT, CDR2 FQNNGV. CDR3 length: 15 amino acids. The CDR3 region has the DNA TGTGCCAGCAGCTTAGGCCGAAGAGCCAAAAACATTCAGTACTTC. Residues: CASSLGRRAKNIQYF.

The chain recombines TRBV12-5 with TRBJ1-5; TRBD1 matches at 7 bases. Germline V lookup: CDR1 LGHNT, CDR2 FRNRAP. The junction had 6 bases not matched to a gene; V was cut back by 0 bases and J by 4 bases. The CDR3 contains 16 residues. The CDR3 nucleotides are TGTGCTAGTGGTTTGGTACTGGGACAGCAAAATCAGCCCCAGCATTTT. Translating it yields CASGLVLGQQNQPQHF.

The V and J genes are TRBV4-1 and TRBJ1-3; D remains unclear. Germline V CDR1 and CDR2: MGHRA, YSYEKL. The CDR3 spans 18 residues. Trimming took off 4 bases at V and 0 bases at J, with 19 bases between the two ends. This chain's CDR3 is CASSPIGGPMSSGNTIYF. In DNA, the CDR3 is TGCGCCAGCAGCCCCATAGGTGGGCCGATGAGCTCTGGAAACACCATATATTTT.

The table lists this clone with a count of one. The J gene is TRBJ1-5, the V gene TRBV12-5; TRBD1 might be the D (6 bases). The V end lost 6 bases, the J end lost 7 bases, and 19 bases lay between the germline ends. This CDR3 contains 15 residues. Germline CDR1 and CDR2: LGHNT and FRNRAP. The CDR3 here is CASGQGSLAWQPQHF. The CDR3 bases are TGTGCTAGTGGACAGGGATCCCTGGCTTGGCAGCCCCAGCATTTT.

V and J are TRBV19 and TRBJ1-5; no definite D call. Trimming shortened V by 11 bases and J by 5 bases, and 10 bases separated the two germline ends. The germline V gene encodes CDR1 LNHDA and CDR2 SQIVND (reference sequence). The CDR3 is 11 residues long. The CDR3 loop is CALDKDQPQHF. As DNA, the CDR3 is TGTGCCCTCGACAAGGATCAGCCCCAGCATTTT.

This chain uses TRBV6-5 with TRBJ2-1; no firm D call. The CDR3 is made up of 15 amino acids. Germline V gene lookup returns CDR1 MNHEY and CDR2 SVGAGI. Trimming removed 4 bases from V and 0 bases from J, with 10 bases in between. CDR3 amino acids: CASSSQRSSYNEQFF. CDR3 sequence (DNA): TGTGCCAGCAGTTCCCAGAGGAGCTCCTACAATGAGCAGTTCTTC.

The gene calls are TRBV10-3 and TRBJ2-3; 14 bases are shared with TRBD2. The CDR3 runs to 16 residues. Trimming took 8 bases from V and 2 from J; bases not matched to a gene: 6. Germline-derived CDR1 and CDR2 are ENHRY and SYGVKD. The CDR3 loop is CAIGGTSGGPTDTQYF. In DNA, the CDR3 is TGTGCCATCGGGGGGACTAGCGGGGGCCCCACAGATACGCAGTATTTT.

V usage is TRBV6-5 and J usage is TRBJ2-2; D is perhaps TRBD2 (6 bases). This CDR3 comprises 15 residues. Trimming shortened V by 3 bases and J by 1 base, and 9 bases separated the two germline ends. Germline CDR1 reads MNHEY; CDR2 reads SVGAGI. CDR3 coding DNA: TGTGCCAGCAGTTATTGGAGGGTGAACACCGGGGAGCTGTTTTTT. This gives the protein CASSYWRVNTGELFF.

This chain joins TRBV5-1 and TRBJ1-5, with D unresolved. The CDR3 sequence is 14 residues long. V dropped 3 bases and J dropped 7 bases, with 14 bases sitting between them. The germline gives CDR1 SGHRS, CDR2 YFSETQ. CDR3 nucleotides: TGCGCCAGCAGCTCACGTCCGGGGTTACAGCCCCAGCATTTT. Translation: CASSSRPGLQPQHF. Full variable domain (missing parts from reference TRBV5-1 and TRBJ1-5): KAGVTQTPRYLIKTRGQQVTLSCSPISGHRSVSWYQQTPGQGLQFLFEYFSETQRNKGNFPGRFSGRQFSNSRSEMNVSTLELGDSALYLCASSSRPGLQPQHFGDGTRLSIL.

The V and J genes are TRBV9 and TRBJ1-1; TRBD1 might be the D (5 bases). The CDR3 has 12 amino acids. The V end was cut by 6 bases, the J end by 7 bases, with 13 bases between. Germline lookup yields CDR1 SGDLS and CDR2 YYNGEE. The CDR3 is CASTPLGDEAFF. The CDR3 nucleotides are TGTGCCAGCACCCCTTTGGGGGATGAAGCTTTCTTT.

This chain uses TRBV5-1 with TRBJ2-2; 8 bases line up with TRBD1. The CDR3 spans 16 residues. V lost 1 base, J lost 5 bases, and 7 bases stayed unmatched. CDR1 and CDR2 from the germline V gene are SGHRS and YFSETQ. As DNA, the CDR3 is TGCGCCAGCAGCTTGCAGGGGGCAGTAGGTACCGGGGAGCTGTTTTTT. It codes for CASSLQGAVGTGELFF.

The V gene is TRBV20-1, the J gene TRBJ1-1, with TRBD1 matching 7 bases. The CDR3 covers 12 residues. The V segment lost 3 bases and the J segment 4 bases; nucleotides outside the gene matches: 2. CDR1 and CDR2 from the germline V gene are DFQATT and SNEGSKA (reference sequence). CDR3 sequence: CSASAGGTEAFF. The CDR3 DNA is TGCAGTGCTAGTGCAGGGGGCACTGAAGCTTTCTTT.

The V gene is TRBV5-1, the J gene TRBJ2-2, with D possibly TRBD2 on 7 matching bases. The germline V gene has CDR1 SGHRS and CDR2 YFSETQ. The germline V and J ends were trimmed by 5 bases and 4 bases, with 21 bases remaining between them. This CDR3 comprises 17 residues. The CDR3 coding sequence is TGCGCCAGCAGTCCGGCCCGGGGGGCGATGAGCACCGGGGAGCTGTTTTTT. This gives the protein CASSPARGAMSTGELFF.

V gene TRBV19 combines with J gene TRBJ1-2, with TRBD1 matching 8 bases. Germline assignment: CDR1 LNHDA and CDR2 SQIVND (reference sequence). The ends lost 7 bases at V and 5 bases at J; junction bases unmatched: 15. This CDR3 has 16 residues. This CDR3 is CASNYGRGQAEYGYTF. The CDR3 DNA reads TGTGCCAGTAACTATGGTCGGGGACAGGCAGAATATGGCTACACCTTC.

The sample holds one count of this clone. J is TRBJ1-6 and V is TRBV30, with TRBD1 matching 11 bases. CDR3 size: 16 residues. Trimming cost V 5 bases and J 1 base; bases outside gene matches: 4. Germline lookup yields CDR1 GTSNPN and CDR2 SVGIG (reference sequence). The DNA of the CDR3 is TGTGCCTGGGGGACAGGGGGTCTGTCCTATAATTCACCCCTCCACTTT. This translates into CAWGTGGLSYNSPLHF.

This chain uses TRBV5-6 with TRBJ1-5, with TRBD1 matching over 7 bases. With V trimmed by 0 bases and J by 5 bases, 2 bases remained unmatched. There are 14 residues in the CDR3. CDR1 is SGHDT and CDR2 is YYEEEE in the germline V gene. The CDR3: CASSLGQGYQPQHF. CDR3 nucleotides: TGTGCCAGCAGCTTGGGACAGGGTTATCAGCCCCAGCATTTT.

V is TRBV5-1 and J is TRBJ1-5, with D tentatively TRBD1 (5 bases). The CDR3 is 14 residues long. Germline V gene lookup returns CDR1 SGHRS and CDR2 YFSETQ. V was pared by 2 bases and J by 6 bases, with 12 bases between. The CDR3 bases are TGCGCCAGCAGCTTAAGCGGGGCCGGTCAGCCCCAGCATTTT. This codes for CASSLSGAGQPQHF. Full variable domain (outside the CDR3, taken from reference TRBV5-1 and TRBJ1-5): KAGVTQTPRYLIKTRGQQVTLSCSPISGHRSVSWYQQTPGQGLQFLFEYFSETQRNKGNFPGRFSGRQFSNSRSEMNVSTLELGDSALYLCASSLSGAGQPQHFGDGTRLSIL.

This clone was detected once. The chain combines TRBV20-1 with TRBJ2-7, with 8 bases matching TRBD2. J gave up 2 bases and V 3 bases, and 12 bases lay outside the gene matches. In germline, CDR1 is DFQATT, CDR2 SNEGSKA (reference sequence). This CDR3 has 16 amino acids. The CDR3, as DNA: TGCAGTGCTAGTGACCTGGGGCGGGGGGAAACCTACGAGCAGTACTTC. Protein sequence: CSASDLGRGETYEQYF.

V usage is TRBV2 and J usage is TRBJ1-5; no reliable D call. Per the germline V gene, CDR1 is SNHLY and CDR2 is FYNNEI. CDR3 length equals 13 residues. The V gene lost 6 bases and the J gene lost 6 bases, with 12 bases spanning the gap. The CDR3 sequence: CASSGFTSQPQHF. The CDR3 DNA sequence: TGTGCCAGCAGCGGATTTACAAGTCAGCCCCAGCATTTT.

The rearrangement uses TRBV19 and TRBJ2-1; 7 bases line up with TRBD2. Germline lookup yields CDR1 LNHDA and CDR2 SQIVND (reference sequence). This CDR3 contains 15 residues. J lost 4 bases, V lost 3 bases, and 6 bases had no gene match. CDR3 residues: CASSMGDYLYNEQFF. CDR3 in DNA: TGTGCCAGTAGTATGGGGGACTACCTGTACAATGAGCAGTTCTTC.

This chain links TRBV29-1 with TRBJ1-6; unclear D gene. The germline CDR1 and CDR2 sequences are SQVTM and ANQGSEA. This CDR3 is built from 12 residues. V was pared by 6 bases and J by 7 bases, with 10 bases between. In DNA, the CDR3 is TGCAGCGTCGCCGAGGGCAATTCACCCCTCCACTTT. This encodes CSVAEGNSPLHF.

This clone was recorded once. The chain joins TRBV7-9 to TRBJ2-7; D perhaps matches TRBD1 (7 bases). Germline V gene lookup returns CDR1 SEHNR and CDR2 FQNEAQ (reference sequence). The CDR3 is 15 amino acids. The germline V and J ends were trimmed by 5 bases and 3 bases, with 17 bases remaining between them. The CDR3 sequence: CASSMVGRGDYEQYF. The DNA of the CDR3 is TGTGCCAGCAGCATGGTGGGCAGGGGGGACTACGAGCAGTACTTC.

The V gene is TRBV5-8, the J gene TRBJ2-6; no reliable D call. Germline V CDR1 and CDR2: SGHTS, YDEGEE. The CDR3 contains 13 residues. The CDR3 coding sequence is TGTGCAGCGCGGTTCTCTGGGGCCAACGTCCTGACTTTC. This encodes CAARFSGANVLTF.

V gene TRBV5-6 combines with J gene TRBJ2-2; D is unclear. The CDR3 length is 13 residues. Germline CDR1 is SGHDT and CDR2 is YYEEEE. With 4 bases removed from V and 5 bases from J, the gap between germline ends came to 9 bases. The CDR3 loop reads CASSLTGTGELFF. The CDR3 DNA is TGTGCCAGCAGCCTGACGGGTACCGGGGAGCTGTTTTTT.